A selection of T cell receptor beta chains follows, all from one sample in a study of blood T cell repertoires in COVID-19. Produced via immunoSEQ multiplex PCR; TCRdb's table is partial and in-frame only. The sample includes approximately 300,000 clones, approximately 85% of them seen just once. Sample: peripheral blood. These receptors all come from a woman aged 45-60 years with acute or convalescent COVID-19. Both conserved end residues are part of each CDR3. D genes are given only for firm matches. A row's size may be missing; if present it is once, few, many or a size class.

v_call: TRBV2
clone_size: .
j_call: TRBJ2-7
d_call: TRBD2
cdr3_aa: CASWKGTSGRYEQYF
cdr3_nt: TGTGCCAGCTGGAAAGGGACTAGCGGACGGTACGAGCAGTACTTC

v_call: TRBV19
clone_size: .
j_call: TRBJ2-2
d_call: TRBD2
cdr3_aa: CASSIGLAGANTGELFF
cdr3_nt: TGTGCCAGTAGTATAGGACTAGCGGGAGCGAACACCGGGGAGCTGTTTTTT

v_call: TRBV3-1/TRBV3-2
clone_size: .
j_call: TRBJ2-3
d_call: TRBD2
cdr3_aa: CASSRRASGRTDTQYF
cdr3_nt: TGTGCCAGCAGCCGCAGGGCGAGCGGGAGGACAGATACGCAGTATTTT

v_call: TRBV27
clone_size: .
j_call: TRBJ2-3
d_call: .
cdr3_aa: CASRAGTYTDTQYF
cdr3_nt: TGTGCCAGCAGGGCAGGTACCTACACAGATACGCAGTATTTT

v_call: TRBV20-1
clone_size: once
j_call: TRBJ1-1
d_call: .
cdr3_aa: CSRADSTEAFF
cdr3_nt: TGCAGCCGAGCGGACAGCACTGAAGCTTTCTTT

v_call: TRBV5-1
clone_size: .
j_call: TRBJ2-2
d_call: TRBD2
cdr3_aa: CASSLGLAGYTGELFF
cdr3_nt: TGCGCCAGCAGCTTGGGACTAGCGGGATACACCGGGGAGCTGTTTTTT

v_call: TRBV16
clone_size: .
j_call: TRBJ1-1
d_call: .
cdr3_aa: CASSQHDRVSF
cdr3_nt: TGTGCCAGCAGCCAACACGACCGGGTGTCCTTT

v_call: TRBV3-1/TRBV3-2
clone_size: .
j_call: TRBJ1-6
d_call: TRBD1
cdr3_aa: CASSQVYRDRGNSPLHF
cdr3_nt: TGTGCCAGCAGCCAAGTTTACCGGGACAGGGGTAACTCACCCCTCCACTTT

v_call: TRBV28
clone_size: .
j_call: TRBJ2-5
d_call: TRBD1
cdr3_aa: CASRYSSSRGRFQETQYF
cdr3_nt: TGTGCCAGTCGCTACTCGTCGTCCAGGGGGCGCTTCCAAGAGACCCAGTACTTC

v_call: TRBV3-1/TRBV3-2
clone_size: .
j_call: TRBJ2-3
d_call: .
cdr3_aa: CASSLRESTDTQYF
cdr3_nt: TGTGCCAGCAGCCTGAGGGAGAGCACAGATACGCAGTATTTT

v_call: TRBV29-1
clone_size: once
j_call: TRBJ2-2
d_call: TRBD1
cdr3_aa: CSVVRGQVGELFF
cdr3_nt: TGCAGCGTTGTTAGGGGGCAGGTCGGGGAGCTGTTTTTT

v_call: TRBV6-6
clone_size: .
j_call: TRBJ1-1
d_call: .
cdr3_aa: CASTSFSGTEAFF
cdr3_nt: TGTGCCAGCACCAGTTTTTCTGGCACTGAAGCTTTCTTT

v_call: TRBV9
clone_size: .
j_call: TRBJ1-2
d_call: .
cdr3_aa: CASNVDTHPKGSYTF
cdr3_nt: TGTGCCAGCAACGTGGACACCCACCCTAAAGGGAGCTACACCTTC

v_call: TRBV5-1
clone_size: once
j_call: TRBJ2-3
d_call: .
cdr3_aa: CASSLVLAPDTQYF
cdr3_nt: TGCGCCAGCAGCTTGGTATTAGCACCAGATACGCAGTATTTT

v_call: TRBV19
clone_size: .
j_call: TRBJ1-2
d_call: .
cdr3_aa: CASLKANYGYTF
cdr3_nt: TGTGCGTCGCTAAAAGCTAACTATGGCTACACCTTC

v_call: TRBV13
clone_size: once
j_call: TRBJ2-3
d_call: TRBD2
cdr3_aa: CASSIRLAGGHTDTQYF
cdr3_nt: TGTGCCAGCAGCATTCGACTAGCGGGAGGGCACACAGATACGCAGTATTTT

v_call: TRBV24-1
clone_size: .
j_call: TRBJ2-3
d_call: TRBD2
cdr3_aa: CATSGRLSGSGPDTQYF
cdr3_nt: TGTGCCACCAGTGGTCGCCTTAGCGGGAGTGGCCCAGATACGCAGTATTTT

v_call: TRBV6-6
clone_size: .
j_call: TRBJ2-7
d_call: .
cdr3_aa: CASSPRPGKRNEQYF
cdr3_nt: TGTGCCAGCAGTCCCCGCCCAGGGAAGAGGAACGAGCAGTACTTC

v_call: TRBV20-1
clone_size: few
j_call: TRBJ2-7
d_call: .
cdr3_aa: CSASDSEQYF
cdr3_nt: TGCAGTGCTTCCGACAGCGAGCAGTACTTC

v_call: TRBV28
clone_size: .
j_call: TRBJ2-1
d_call: TRBD2
cdr3_aa: CASSSGLAAVF
cdr3_nt: TGTGCCAGCAGTTCGGGACTAGCCGCGGTCTTC

v_call: TRBV11-1
clone_size: .
j_call: TRBJ2-7
d_call: .
cdr3_aa: CASSLVQGYSYEQYF
cdr3_nt: TGTGCCAGCAGCTTAGTACAGGGATACTCCTACGAGCAGTACTTC

v_call: TRBV2
clone_size: .
j_call: TRBJ1-1
d_call: .
cdr3_aa: CASSVFGSGTEAFF
cdr3_nt: TGTGCCAGCAGTGTCTTTGGGAGTGGGACTGAAGCTTTCTTT

v_call: TRBV2
clone_size: few
j_call: TRBJ1-1
d_call: .
cdr3_aa: CASSELGSTEAFF
cdr3_nt: TGTGCCAGCAGTGAATTGGGCTCCACTGAAGCTTTCTTT

v_call: TRBV9
clone_size: few
j_call: TRBJ2-7
d_call: TRBD2
cdr3_aa: CASSVGIAGGSYEQYF
cdr3_nt: TGTGCCAGCAGCGTGGGGATAGCGGGAGGGTCCTACGAGCAGTACTTC

v_call: TRBV28
clone_size: .
j_call: TRBJ1-4
d_call: .
cdr3_aa: CASSLETEEKLFF
cdr3_nt: TGTGCCAGCAGTCTCGAGACGGAGGAAAAACTGTTTTTT

v_call: TRBV18
clone_size: .
j_call: TRBJ1-1
d_call: TRBD1
cdr3_aa: CASSQGQGGMNTEAFF
cdr3_nt: TGTGCCAGCTCCCAGGGACAGGGGGGAATGAACACTGAAGCTTTCTTT

v_call: TRBV2
clone_size: .
j_call: TRBJ2-5
d_call: TRBD2
cdr3_aa: CASSELKAGGHQETQYF
cdr3_nt: TGTGCCAGCAGTGAATTGAAGGCGGGAGGGCACCAAGAGACCCAGTACTTC

v_call: TRBV11-2
clone_size: .
j_call: TRBJ1-1
d_call: TRBD1
cdr3_aa: CASSPDRGTEAFF
cdr3_nt: TGTGCCAGCAGCCCGGACAGGGGCACTGAAGCTTTCTTT

v_call: TRBV5-1
clone_size: .
j_call: TRBJ1-6
d_call: .
cdr3_aa: CASSLLRTVNNSPLHF
cdr3_nt: TGCGCCAGCAGCCTCCTTAGGACAGTGAATAATTCACCCCTCCACTTT

v_call: TRBV19
clone_size: .
j_call: TRBJ1-1
d_call: .
cdr3_aa: CASSILLGQGNTEAFF
cdr3_nt: TGTGCCAGTAGTATTCTCCTTGGGCAGGGGAATACTGAAGCTTTCTTT

v_call: TRBV3-1/TRBV3-2
clone_size: once
j_call: TRBJ1-5
d_call: .
cdr3_aa: CASSQVRDQPQHF
cdr3_nt: TGTGCCAGCAGCCAAGTCCGAGATCAGCCCCAGCATTTT

v_call: TRBV7-9
clone_size: once
j_call: TRBJ1-1
d_call: TRBD1
cdr3_aa: CASSEQGDTEAFF
cdr3_nt: TGTGCCAGCAGTGAGCAGGGGGACACTGAAGCTTTCTTT

v_call: TRBV7-2
clone_size: .
j_call: TRBJ2-1
d_call: TRBD2
cdr3_aa: CASSLRLAGGGEQFF
cdr3_nt: TGTGCCAGCAGCTTAAGGCTAGCGGGAGGGGGTGAGCAGTTCTTC

v_call: TRBV7-6
clone_size: .
j_call: TRBJ1-5
d_call: .
cdr3_aa: CASSPWPGADQPQHF
cdr3_nt: TGTGCCAGCAGCCCCTGGCCAGGGGCAGATCAGCCCCAGCATTTT

v_call: TRBV5-5
clone_size: .
j_call: TRBJ1-1
d_call: .
cdr3_aa: CASSPQDSRTEAFF
cdr3_nt: TGTGCCAGCAGCCCCCAAGACAGTCGGACTGAAGCTTTCTTT

v_call: TRBV6-1
clone_size: .
j_call: TRBJ2-1
d_call: TRBD2
cdr3_aa: CASSERKLGLAGSNEQFF
cdr3_nt: TGTGCCAGCAGCGAACGCAAACTCGGACTAGCGGGAAGCAATGAGCAGTTCTTC

v_call: TRBV27
clone_size: once
j_call: TRBJ2-3
d_call: .
cdr3_aa: CASTHGATYTQYF
cdr3_nt: TGTGCCAGCACCCATGGGGCTACGTATACGCAGTATTTT

v_call: TRBV11-1
clone_size: .
j_call: TRBJ2-7
d_call: .
cdr3_aa: CASSLAFATAEQYF
cdr3_nt: TGTGCCAGCAGCTTAGCGTTCGCTACAGCTGAGCAGTACTTC

v_call: TRBV19
clone_size: .
j_call: TRBJ2-7
d_call: TRBD2
cdr3_aa: CASSLRSGTNYEQYF
cdr3_nt: TGTGCCAGTAGTCTCAGGAGCGGGACGAACTACGAGCAGTACTTC

v_call: TRBV7-9
clone_size: few
j_call: TRBJ2-3
d_call: .
cdr3_aa: CASSLAPGDTQYF
cdr3_nt: TGTGCCAGCAGCTTAGCGCCGGGAGATACGCAGTATTTT

v_call: TRBV10-3
clone_size: .
j_call: TRBJ1-1
d_call: .
cdr3_aa: CAISDIALNTEAFF
cdr3_nt: TGTGCCATCAGTGACATAGCTTTGAACACTGAAGCTTTCTTT

v_call: TRBV2
clone_size: .
j_call: TRBJ2-5
d_call: .
cdr3_aa: CASSVWTEETQYF
cdr3_nt: TGTGCCAGCAGTGTATGGACTGAAGAGACCCAGTACTTC